The next 13 T cell receptor beta chains were all read from a single sample in a study of CD8 T cells in ankylosing spondylitis. Whole-study results and caveats: Seemingly distinctive of ankylosing spondylitis blood was a TCR beta motif formed by eight highly homologous variants.

The antigens for these receptors are not known. One entry per CDR3 protein, called by TCRdb with MiXCR from the 5' RACE reads. The sample includes roughly 370,000 distinct CDR3 sequences, under 25% seen only once; the top ten take about 17%. Sample: blood, either unsorted or a sorted T cell fraction (not recorded which). These receptors were taken from a male donor with ankylosing spondylitis.

The V and J genes are TRBV6-5 and TRBJ2-2; D not certain. Germline V gene sequence: CDR1 MNHEY, CDR2 SVGAGI. The CDR3 sequence is 15 residues long. Trimming pared 2 bases from V and 1 base from J, leaving 8 bases between. The chain's CDR3 is CASSYIPVNTGELFF. The CDR3 coding sequence is TGTGCCAGCAGTTACATCCCCGTGAACACCGGGGAGCTGTTTTTT.

This clonotype was detected only a few times. The chain links TRBV11-1 to TRBJ2-7; TRBD2 is a possible D gene (5 bases). In germline, CDR1 is SGHAT, CDR2 FQDESV (reference sequence). CDR3 length equals 12 residues. V lost 5 bases and J 6 bases, leaving 11 bases between the germline ends. The CDR3 coding sequence is TGTGCCAGCAGCGAAACTAGTTTCGAGCAGTACTTC. It is translated as CASSETSFEQYF.

This chain joins TRBV7-9 and TRBJ1-4; D remains unclear. With 3 bases removed from V and 8 bases from J, the gap between germline ends came to 4 bases. Germline V gene data show CDR1 as SEHNR and CDR2 as FQNEAQ (reference sequence). The CDR3 is 11 amino acids. The DNA of the CDR3 is TGTGCCAGCAGCTTCCAGGAAAAACTGTTTTTT. Translated: CASSFQEKLFF.

In its sample, this clonotype was seen once. V is TRBV7-3 and J is TRBJ2-2; possible D gene TRBD2, 6 bases. V was clipped by 6 bases and J by 4 bases, with 15 bases between them. This CDR3 has 15 residues. From germline, CDR1 is SGHTA and CDR2 FQGTGA. The CDR3 sequence: CASSSGRGFTGELFF. DNA for the CDR3: TGTGCCAGCAGTAGCGGCCGAGGGTTCACCGGGGAGCTGTTTTTT.

The V call is TRBV20-1, the J call TRBJ1-5; 9 nucleotides line up with TRBD1. This CDR3 has 14 amino acids. CDR1 DFQATT and CDR2 SNEGSKA come from the germline V gene (reference sequence). Losses at the gene ends were 6 bases for V and 12 bases for J; bases not matched to a gene: 15. The CDR3 nucleotides are TGCAGTGCCCGGGACAGGGCGGCGGAAGGGCTCCAGCATTTT. Its translation is CSARDRAAEGLQHF.

This chain uses TRBV28 with TRBJ2-1, with D possibly matching TRBD2 (6 bases). The CDR3 totals 14 residues. V was cut by 10 bases and J by 7 bases, with 20 bases left in between. Germline CDR1 is MDHEN and CDR2 is SYDVKM. The CDR3 sequence: CATRDGSKLNEQFF. The CDR3 nucleotides read TGTGCCACCCGGGACGGGAGTAAGTTAAATGAGCAGTTCTTC.

This clonotype was counted only a few times. CDR3 loop: CASSLSSGGYYEQYF. CDR3 nucleotide sequence: TGCGCCAGCAGCTTGAGTAGCGGGGGTTACTACGAGCAGTACTTC. The chain has TRBV5-1 and TRBJ2-7; 9 nucleotides agree with TRBD2. Looked up from germline, CDR1 is SGHRS and CDR2 is YFSETQ. The CDR3 covers 15 residues. V lost 1 base to trimming and J lost 3 bases; unmatched junction nucleotides: 5.

This clonotype has just a few counts. The gene calls are TRBV2 and TRBJ2-1; D not certain. Trimming stripped 6 bases from V and 8 bases from J, with 17 bases between. This CDR3 has 14 residues. Germline values: CDR1 SNHLY, CDR2 FYNNEI. CDR3 loop: CASRPRRGWDEQFF. The CDR3 nucleotides read TGTGCCAGCAGGCCCCGCCGCGGTTGGGATGAGCAGTTCTTC.

CDR3 nucleotides: TGTGCCAGCAGTCGTTCTAGCGGTCCCAATGAGCAGTTCTTC. Encoded protein: CASSRSSGPNEQFF. The chain recombines TRBV6-2 or TRBV6-3 with TRBJ2-1; 7 nucleotides align to TRBD2. Per the germline V gene, CDR1 is MNHEY and CDR2 is SVGEGT. The CDR3 is 14 amino acids. J was trimmed by 6 bases and V by 5 bases; bases with no gene match: 7.

J is TRBJ2-7 and V is TRBV20-1; 13 bases agree with TRBD2. Germline values: CDR1 DFQATT, CDR2 SNEGSKA (reference sequence). CDR3 length: 14 amino acids. The trim removed 2 bases at V and 6 bases at J, leaving 4 bases unmatched. CDR3 residues: CSARSGLAGFEQYF. CDR3 DNA sequence: TGCAGTGCTAGATCGGGACTAGCGGGATTCGAGCAGTACTTC.

This clonotype has a handful of counts. The V call is TRBV5-1, the J call TRBJ1-1; possibly TRBD1 for D (5 bases). Germline CDR1 SGHRS, CDR2 YFSETQ. CDR3 length: 15 amino acids. V was trimmed by 4 bases and J by 6 bases, leaving 19 bases between them. CDR3 loop: CASSTGTQGISEAFF. In DNA form, the CDR3 reads TGCGCCAGCAGCACAGGAACGCAGGGCATCTCTGAAGCTTTCTTT.

Only a few counts were recorded for this clonotype. The chain couples TRBV7-2 to TRBJ1-1, with D unresolved. The germline V gene has CDR1 SGHTA and CDR2 FQGNSA. The CDR3 runs 14 residues. V gave up 1 base and J gave up 5 bases, with 11 bases separating them. The CDR3 coding sequence is TGTGCCAGCAGCTTAGATCAGACGGGGACTGAAGCTTTCTTT. This encodes CASSLDQTGTEAFF.

This clonotype was observed a handful of times. The V call is TRBV7-2, the J call TRBJ2-3; no reliable D call. This CDR3 has 15 residues. The germline V and J ends were trimmed by 2 bases and 2 bases, with 11 bases remaining between them. Germline CDR1 SGHTA, CDR2 FQGNSA. The CDR3 bases are TGTGCCAGCAGCTTAAACGGGCAATTCACAGATACGCAGTATTTT. The encoded protein is CASSLNGQFTDTQYF.